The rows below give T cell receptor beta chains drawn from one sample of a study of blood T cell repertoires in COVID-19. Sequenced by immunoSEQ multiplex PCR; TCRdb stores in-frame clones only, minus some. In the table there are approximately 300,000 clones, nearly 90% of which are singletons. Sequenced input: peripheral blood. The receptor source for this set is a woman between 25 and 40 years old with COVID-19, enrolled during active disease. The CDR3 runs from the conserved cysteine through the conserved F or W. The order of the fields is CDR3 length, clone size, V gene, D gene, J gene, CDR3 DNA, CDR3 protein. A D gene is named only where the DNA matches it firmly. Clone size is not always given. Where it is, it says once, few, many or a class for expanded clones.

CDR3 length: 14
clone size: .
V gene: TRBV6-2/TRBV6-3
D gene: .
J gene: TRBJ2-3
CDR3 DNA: TGTGCCAGCAGTTATGGGAGGAGGACAGATACGCAGTATTTT
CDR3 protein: CASSYGRRTDTQYF

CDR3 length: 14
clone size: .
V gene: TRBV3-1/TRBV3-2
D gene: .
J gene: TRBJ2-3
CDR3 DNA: TGTGCCAGCAGCCTATTGGGCCGCGCGGATACGCAGTATTTT
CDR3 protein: CASSLLGRADTQYF

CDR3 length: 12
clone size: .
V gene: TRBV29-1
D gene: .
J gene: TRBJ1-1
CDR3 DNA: TGCAGCGTTGTTTTGGACAGCACTGAAGCTTTCTTT
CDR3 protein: CSVVLDSTEAFF

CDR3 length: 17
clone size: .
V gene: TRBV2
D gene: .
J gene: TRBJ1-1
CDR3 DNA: TGTGCCAGCAGAATGGGGGTCGGGGGTAATCAGAACACTGAAGCTTTCTTT
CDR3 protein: CASRMGVGGNQNTEAFF

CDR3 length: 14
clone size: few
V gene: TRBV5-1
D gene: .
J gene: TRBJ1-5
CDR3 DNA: TGCGCCAGCAGCTTGGGATTTGCGGATCAGCCCCAGCATTTT
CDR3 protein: CASSLGFADQPQHF

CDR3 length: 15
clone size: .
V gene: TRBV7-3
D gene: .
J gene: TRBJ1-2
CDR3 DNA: TGTGCCAGCAGTCCCACGGCAGGATCAAGCTATGGCTACACCTTC
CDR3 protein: CASSPTAGSSYGYTF

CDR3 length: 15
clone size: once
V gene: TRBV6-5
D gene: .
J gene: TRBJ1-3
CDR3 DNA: TGTGCCAGCAGCCGCGAGATGAGCTCTGGAAACACCATATATTTT
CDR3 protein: CASSREMSSGNTIYF

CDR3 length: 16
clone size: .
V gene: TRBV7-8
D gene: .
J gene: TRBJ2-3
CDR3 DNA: TGTGCCAGCAGCTTAGCGGGGGCGCTGAGCACAGATACGCAGTATTTT
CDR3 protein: CASSLAGALSTDTQYF

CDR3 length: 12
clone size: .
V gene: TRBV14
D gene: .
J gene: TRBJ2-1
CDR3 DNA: TGTGCCAGCAGCCAGGACAGCCATGAGCAGTTCTTC
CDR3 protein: CASSQDSHEQFF

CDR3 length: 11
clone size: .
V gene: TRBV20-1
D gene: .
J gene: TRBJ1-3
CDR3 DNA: TGCAGTGAAGCTGTTGGTGACACCATATATTTT
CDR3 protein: CSEAVGDTIYF

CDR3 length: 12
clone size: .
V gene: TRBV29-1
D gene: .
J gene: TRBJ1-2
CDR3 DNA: TGCAGCGTTGAAGAGGCAAAATATGGCTACACCTTC
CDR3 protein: CSVEEAKYGYTF

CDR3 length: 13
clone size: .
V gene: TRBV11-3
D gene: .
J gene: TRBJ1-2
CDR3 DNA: TGTGCCAGCAGCTACGAGGGTACGAATGGCTACACCTTC
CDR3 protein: CASSYEGTNGYTF

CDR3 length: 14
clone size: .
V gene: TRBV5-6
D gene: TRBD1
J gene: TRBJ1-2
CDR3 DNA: TGTGCCAGCAGCGCGTGGGACAGGGACTATGGCTACACCTTC
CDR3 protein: CASSAWDRDYGYTF

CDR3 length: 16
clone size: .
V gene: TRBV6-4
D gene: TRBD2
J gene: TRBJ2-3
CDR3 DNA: TGTGCCAGCAGTGATGGTAGCGGGGGGGCCTCAGATACGCAGTATTTT
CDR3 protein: CASSDGSGGASDTQYF

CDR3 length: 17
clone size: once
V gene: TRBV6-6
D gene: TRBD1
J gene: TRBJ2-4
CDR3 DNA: TGTGCCAGCAGTCCCGATGGACAGGGGGGAATCAAAAACATTCAGTACTTC
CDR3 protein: CASSPDGQGGIKNIQYF

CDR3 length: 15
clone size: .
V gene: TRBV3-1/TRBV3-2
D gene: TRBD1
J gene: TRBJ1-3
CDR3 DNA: TGTGCCAGCAGCCGAACGGGACAGGGGGGAAACACCATATATTTT
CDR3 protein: CASSRTGQGGNTIYF

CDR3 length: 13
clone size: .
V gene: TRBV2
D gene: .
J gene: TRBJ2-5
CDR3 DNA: TGTGCCAGCAGTGCACACCTTCAAGAGACCCAGTACTTC
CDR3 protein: CASSAHLQETQYF

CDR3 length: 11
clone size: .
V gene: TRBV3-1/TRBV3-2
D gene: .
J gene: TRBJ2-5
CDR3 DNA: TGTGCCAGCAGCTCCGAAGAGACCCAGTACTTC
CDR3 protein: CASSSEETQYF

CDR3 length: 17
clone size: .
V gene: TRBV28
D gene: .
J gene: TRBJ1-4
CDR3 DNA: TGTGCCAGCAGTTTAAATGTGCCCAGAGGCCCCAATGAAAAACTGTTTTTT
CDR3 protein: CASSLNVPRGPNEKLFF

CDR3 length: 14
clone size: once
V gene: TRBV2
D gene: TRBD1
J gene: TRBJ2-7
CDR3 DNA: TGTGCCAGCAGTGCGGGACAGGGGGCCTACGAGCAGTACTTC
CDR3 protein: CASSAGQGAYEQYF

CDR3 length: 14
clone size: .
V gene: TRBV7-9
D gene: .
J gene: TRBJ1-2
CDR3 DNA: TGTGCCAGCAGCCCCGCGACAGGTCTTGGTGGCTACACCTTC
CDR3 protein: CASSPATGLGGYTF

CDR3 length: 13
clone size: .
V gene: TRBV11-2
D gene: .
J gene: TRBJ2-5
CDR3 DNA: TGTGCCAGCAGCTTCATGTCCCAAGAGACCCAGTACTTC
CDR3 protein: CASSFMSQETQYF